The 32 T cell receptor beta chains below come from one sample, sequenced in a study of T cells in localized non-small cell lung cancer. Some clones are missing from TCRdb's copy, which holds only in-frame ones; the method was immunoSEQ multiplex PCR. The repertoire holds 1,500 or so clones, with roughly 27% as singletons. This material consisted of lung tumor tissue, taken before any cancer treatment. All receptors come from a woman aged 40 to 75 with stage I lung adenocarcinoma.

The chain carries TRBV6-8 and TRBJ2-1; 10 positions agree with TRBD1. Germline CDR1 reads MNHGY; CDR2 reads SAAAGT. J lost 10 bases, V lost 9 bases, and 12 bases had no gene match. This CDR3 comprises 14 residues. CDR3 residues: CASAPGQGYAEQFF. The CDR3 DNA is TGTGCCAGTGCCCCGGGACAGGGGTACGCCGAGCAGTTCTTC.

The chain recombines TRBV5-1 with TRBJ1-3, with D tentatively TRBD1 (5 bases). V was shortened by 0 bases and J by 0 bases, with 13 bases between the two germline ends. The CDR3 totals 17 residues. CDR1 SGHRS and CDR2 YFSETQ come from the germline V gene. The CDR3 DNA sequence: TGCGCCAGCAGCTTGGACAGGACCCTGACCTCTGGAAACACCATATATTTT. Translating it yields CASSLDRTLTSGNTIYF. Looking up the rest from reference TRBV5-1 and TRBJ1-3 gives the full variable domain: KAGVTQTPRYLIKTRGQQVTLSCSPISGHRSVSWYQQTPGQGLQFLFEYFSETQRNKGNFPGRFSGRQFSNSRSEMNVSTLELGDSALYLCASSLDRTLTSGNTIYFGEGSWLTVV.

DNA of the CDR3: TGTGCCAGCAGTTTGGTGCAGGGCGGTCTAACAGGCTCTGGCTACACCTTC. Translated, it gives CASSLVQGGLTGSGYTF. The rearrangement uses TRBV28 and TRBJ1-2; D perhaps matches TRBD1 (5 bases). V shed 3 bases and J shed 7 bases, with 24 bases lying between them. This CDR3 contains 17 residues. From germline, CDR1 is MDHEN and CDR2 SYDVKM.

This clone was detected only a few times. The chain employs TRBV7-1 and TRBJ1-3; D gene uncertain. TRBV7-1 has ORF status, its function being uncertain. Trimming cost V 5 bases and J 0 bases, with 11 bases left between them. The CDR3 totals 15 residues. CDR3 residues: CASSPPRVSGNTIYF. The CDR3 DNA is TGTGCCAGCAGCCCTCCCCGGGTCTCTGGAAACACCATATATTTT.

The chain couples TRBV18 to TRBJ2-5; 12 nucleotides align to TRBD1. The CDR3 spans 16 residues. Germline V CDR1 and CDR2: KGHSH, LQKENI. V trimming: 3 bases; J trimming: 3 bases; junction bases outside the gene matches: 5. CDR3 sequence: CASSPPGTGGKETQYF. Here the CDR3 DNA reads TGTGCCAGCTCACCTCCCGGGACAGGGGGCAAAGAGACCCAGTACTTC.

This clone counts as large. The chain links TRBV10-3 to TRBJ2-1; D might be TRBD1 (6 bases). CDR1 ENHRY and CDR2 SYGVKD come from the germline V gene. The CDR3 is 14 amino acids. V was shortened by 2 bases and J by 8 bases, with 13 bases between the two germline ends. The CDR3 region has the DNA TGTGCCATCAGTGAGATTGGCAGGGGAGATGAGCAGTTCTTC. Amino acids: CAISEIGRGDEQFF.

The chain combines TRBV15 with TRBJ1-5; D unclear. The CDR3 sequence is 17 residues long. Germline-derived CDR1 and CDR2 are LNHNV and YYDKDF (reference sequence). Trimming took off 2 bases at V and 0 bases at J, with 14 bases between the two ends. In DNA, the CDR3 is TGTGCCACCAGCAGACGGACTCTAAGGGTTAGCAATCAGCCCCAGCATTTT. This encodes CATSRRTLRVSNQPQHF.

The rearrangement uses TRBV6-8 and TRBJ1-2, with D possibly TRBD1 on 6 matching bases. This CDR3 has 15 amino acids. Per germline, CDR1 MNHGY and CDR2 SAAAGT. Trimming cost V 2 bases and J 5 bases, with 15 bases left between them. CDR3 DNA: TGTGCCAGCAGTTACGGCATCGGGACAACGTATGGCTACACCTTC. This sequence encodes CASSYGIGTTYGYTF.

A few counts support this clone. The rearrangement uses TRBV28 and TRBJ2-7; the D gene is possibly TRBD1 (6 bases). Germline loops: CDR1 MDHEN, CDR2 SYDVKM. V was trimmed by 6 bases and J by 4 bases, leaving 16 bases between them. The CDR3 contains 14 residues. The DNA for the CDR3 is TGTGCCAGCAGACTCACAGGGTTGGAATACGAGCAGTACTTC. This translates into CASRLTGLEYEQYF.

The chain links TRBV6-8 to TRBJ2-1; D not certain. Per germline, CDR1 MNHGY and CDR2 SAAAGT. CDR3 size: 15 residues. V lost 8 bases, J lost 9 bases, and 23 bases lay in between. The CDR3, as DNA: TGTGCCAGCTCCCCCCGGTCCGTAGGGTCGGGTGAGCAGTTCTTC. It translates to CASSPRSVGSGEQFF.

The rearrangement joins TRBV11-3 to TRBJ2-5; a possible D gene is TRBD2 (6 bases). There are 14 residues in the CDR3. CDR1 is SGHNT, CDR2 YENEEA, per germline. Trimming removed 6 bases at V and 7 bases at J, with 18 bases between. The CDR3 spells CASSGGNWLGTQYF. For the CDR3, the DNA is TGTGCCAGCAGTGGGGGGAACTGGTTAGGGACCCAGTACTTC.

Judged by abundance, this clone is medium-sized. The rearrangement joins TRBV11-3 to TRBJ2-7; tentative D call: TRBD2 (7 bases). The V gene's germline CDR1 is SGHNT and CDR2 YENEEA. This CDR3 contains 14 residues. V lost 3 bases to trimming and J lost 2 bases, with 11 bases between them. CDR3 sequence: CASSLRGGAYEQYF. The CDR3 bases are TGTGCCAGCAGCTTGCGAGGGGGGGCCTACGAGCAGTACTTC.

In its sample, this clone ranks as medium-sized (0.01 to 0.1%). The chain employs TRBV6-8 and TRBJ2-5; 7 bases line up with TRBD2. Per the germline V gene, CDR1 is MNHGY and CDR2 is SAAAGT. The CDR3 runs to 13 residues. The J segment lost 4 bases and the V segment lost 6 bases, leaving 5 bases of the junction unmatched. Written as DNA, the CDR3 is TGTGCCAGCAGAGGCGGGGGTTTAGAGACCCAGTACTTC. Translating gives CASRGGGLETQYF.

Comment on this clone: Germline and junction disagree at one end, which may indicate a read error. This chain connects TRBV6-8 to TRBJ2-3; TRBD2 aligns across 9 bases. Germline V gene lookup returns CDR1 MNHGY and CDR2 SAAAGT. CDR3 length equals 16 residues. The CDR3 protein is CAISVFGGGAADTQYF. DNA of the CDR3: TGTGCCATCAGTGTATTCGGCGGGGGGGCTGCGGATACGCAGTATTTT.

A few counts support this clone. This chain joins TRBV5-1 and TRBJ2-2; 9 nucleotides line up with TRBD1. The CDR3 is made up of 20 amino acids. V dropped 4 bases and J dropped 4; count of bases not matched to a gene: 20. In germline, CDR1 is SGHRS, CDR2 YFSETQ. The CDR3 here is CASSDLGQGNRRGLTGELFF. The CDR3 bases are TGCGCCAGCAGCGACCTGGGACAGGGAAACCGGCGGGGGCTCACCGGGGAGCTGTTTTTT.

The chain couples TRBV10-2 to TRBJ2-1, with 8 positions matching TRBD2. The ends lost 2 bases at V and 9 bases at J; junction bases unmatched: 12. Germline V gene sequence: CDR1 WSHSY, CDR2 SAAADI. The CDR3 is made up of 16 amino acids. The CDR3 sequence: CASSEQSGLGILEQFF. As DNA, the CDR3 is TGCGCCAGCAGTGAGCAATCGGGACTAGGAATCCTTGAGCAGTTCTTC.

The CDR3 spells CASQGVGNQPQHF. CDR3 DNA sequence: TGTGCCAGTCAAGGGGTTGGCAATCAGCCCCAGCATTTT. The chain has TRBV28 and TRBJ1-5; weak D call: TRBD1 (5 bases). V shed 9 bases and J shed 2 bases, with 11 bases lying between them. Germline CDR1 reads MDHEN; CDR2 reads SYDVKM. This CDR3 contains 13 residues.

This clone has a handful of counts. The rearrangement links TRBV9 to TRBJ2-1; D may be TRBD1 or TRBD2 (5 bases each). Germline assignment: CDR1 SGDLS and CDR2 YYNGEE. This CDR3 contains 13 residues. Trimming pared 3 bases from V and 12 bases from J, leaving 16 bases between. DNA for the CDR3: TGTGCCAGCAGCGGGGGACCTAAGGGGTGGCAGTTCTTC. Encoded protein: CASSGGPKGWQFF.

This clone has more than one count but fewer than ten. In DNA form, the CDR3 reads TGCGCCAGCAGTGAGCCGCCTTCACCCCTCCACTTT. Translation gives CASSEPPSPLHF. The rearrangement uses TRBV10-2 and TRBJ1-6, with D uncertain. The CDR3 runs 12 residues. Looked up from germline, CDR1 is WSHSY and CDR2 is SAAADI. V lost 2 bases, J lost 9 bases, and 5 bases lay in between.

This rearrangement joins TRBV11-3 to TRBJ2-1; tentative D call: TRBD1 (8 bases). Trimming removed 7 bases at V and 6 bases at J, with 19 bases between. This CDR3 spans 15 amino acids. CDR1 is SGHNT, CDR2 YENEEA, per germline. CDR3 in DNA: TGTGCCAGCAAAGAACAGGGGGGGGATAGCAATGAGCAGTTCTTC. It codes for CASKEQGGDSNEQFF. Together with reference TRBV11-3 and TRBJ2-1, the CDR3 gives the full variable domain: EAGVVQSPRYKIIEKKQPVAFWCNPISGHNTLYWYLQNLGQGPELLIRYENEEAVDDSQLPKDRFSAERLKGVDSTLKIQPAELGDSAVYLCASKEQGGDSNEQFFGPGTRLTVL.

This clone appeared a few times. The rearrangement uses TRBV9 and TRBJ1-1; 8 nucleotides line up with TRBD1. Germline CDR1 is SGDLS and CDR2 is YYNGEE. The CDR3 consists of 13 residues. Trimming took 4 bases from V and 4 from J; bases not matched to a gene: 3. CDR3 nucleotides: TGTGCCAGCAGCAGAACAGGGGGCACTGAAGCTTTCTTT. Translated, it gives CASSRTGGTEAFF.

This clone was picked up a small number of times. J is TRBJ2-3 and V is TRBV9; 13 nucleotides line up with TRBD2. CDR1 is SGDLS, CDR2 YYNGEE, per germline. This CDR3 spans 20 amino acids. Losses at the gene ends were 4 bases for V and 1 base for J; bases not matched to a gene: 15. The CDR3 spells CASSPLYKRGTSGGTDTQYF. The CDR3 DNA reads TGTGCCAGCAGCCCCCTGTACAAGAGGGGGACTAGCGGGGGCACAGATACGCAGTATTTT.

The V and J genes are TRBV4-1 and TRBJ2-6; D is unclear. Trimming removed 0 bases from V and 0 bases from J, with 15 bases in between. This CDR3 comprises 19 residues. Germline V gives CDR1 MGHRA, CDR2 YSYEKL. The CDR3 bases are TGCGCCAGCAGCCAAGATCGAGGAGTTCCGCTCTCTGGGGCCAACGTCCTGACTTTC. It specifies CASSQDRGVPLSGANVLTF.

This clone has a handful of counts. The genes are TRBV7-2 and TRBJ2-2; 8 nucleotides align to TRBD1. Losses at the gene ends were 5 bases for V and 5 bases for J; bases not matched to a gene: 10. Germline-derived CDR1 and CDR2 are SGHTA and FQGNSA. The CDR3 loop spans 16 amino acids. In DNA, the CDR3 is TGTGCCAGCAGCCCAGACAGGGGTGGGAGGACCGGGGAGCTGTTTTTT. It encodes CASSPDRGGRTGELFF.

This chain uses TRBV28 with TRBJ1-1; TRBD1 is a possible D gene (6 bases). Trimming cost V 3 bases and J 11 bases, with 22 bases left between them. The CDR3 has 15 residues. Per germline, CDR1 MDHEN and CDR2 SYDVKM. CDR3 amino acids: CASSLPTGAQQEAFF. CDR3 DNA sequence: TGTGCCAGCAGTTTGCCTACGGGGGCGCAGCAGGAGGCTTTCTTT.

This clone was found a few times. The chain couples TRBV19 to TRBJ2-3; tentatively, D is TRBD1 (6 bases). The CDR3 covers 12 residues. The V end was cut by 6 bases, the J end by 6 bases, with 10 bases between. Germline CDR1 is LNHDA and CDR2 is SQIVND (reference sequence). The CDR3 DNA reads as TGTGCCAGTAGCTTCGACAGGGATACGCAGTATTTT. Protein sequence: CASSFDRDTQYF.

This clone has more than one count but fewer than ten. V and J are TRBV11-3 and TRBJ1-5; a weak D match, TRBD1 (6 bases). CDR1 and CDR2 from the germline V gene are SGHNT and YENEEA. Trimming took 3 bases from V and 3 from J, leaving 12 bases between them. The CDR3 covers 15 residues. CDR3 in amino acids: CASSLGGGANQPQHF. CDR3 nucleotides: TGTGCCAGCAGCTTGGGAGGGGGAGCCAATCAGCCCCAGCATTTT.

This clone showed up just a few times. This chain uses TRBV9 with TRBJ1-6, with TRBD1 as a possible D gene (6 bases). The CDR3 extends over 15 amino acids. CDR1 SGDLS and CDR2 YYNGEE come from the germline V gene. V was trimmed by 0 bases and J by 9 bases, leaving 13 bases between them. The CDR3 protein is CASSVGGTPSSPLHF. The CDR3 DNA sequence: TGTGCCAGCAGCGTAGGCGGGACACCCTCTTCACCCCTCCACTTT.

The chain uses TRBV5-1 and TRBJ2-3; TRBD1 aligns across 8 bases. CDR1 and CDR2 (germline): SGHRS, YFSETQ. V lost 4 bases, J lost 2 bases, and 3 bases stayed unmatched. The CDR3 sequence is 14 residues long. The CDR3 region is CASSPTGVTDTQYF. In nucleotides, the CDR3 is TGCGCCAGCAGCCCGACAGGGGTCACAGATACGCAGTATTTT.

By share, this clone ranks as medium-sized. This rearrangement joins TRBV11-3 to TRBJ1-2, with D possibly being TRBD1 (5 bases). V dropped 5 bases and J dropped 2 bases, with 15 bases sitting between them. The germline V gene encodes CDR1 SGHNT and CDR2 YENEEA. The CDR3 is 15 amino acids. As DNA, the CDR3 is TGTGCCAGCAGCCCTCCCGGGGGGGAGAACTATGGCTACACCTTC. This sequence encodes CASSPPGGENYGYTF.

This rearrangement joins TRBV12-5 to TRBJ1-5; D is possibly TRBD1 (5 bases). The CDR3 extends over 19 amino acids. The germline CDR1 and CDR2 sequences are LGHNT and FRNRAP. V was cut by 0 bases and J by 0 bases, with 18 bases left in between. CDR3 DNA: TGTGCTAGTGGTTTGGTCGGGGACGGAACCATTTATAGCAATCAGCCCCAGCATTTT. This codes for CASGLVGDGTIYSNQPQHF.

In this sample, this clone turned up a few times. The CDR3 DNA reads as TGTGCCAGCTTAAGAGCCGGGACGGAGAATGAAAAACTGTTTTTT. Residues: CASLRAGTENEKLFF. The V and J genes are TRBV9 and TRBJ1-4; maybe TRBD1 (5 bases). CDR1 is SGDLS, CDR2 YYNGEE, per germline. CDR3 size: 15 residues. The V and J ends lost 7 bases and 5 bases respectively, with 18 bases between them.